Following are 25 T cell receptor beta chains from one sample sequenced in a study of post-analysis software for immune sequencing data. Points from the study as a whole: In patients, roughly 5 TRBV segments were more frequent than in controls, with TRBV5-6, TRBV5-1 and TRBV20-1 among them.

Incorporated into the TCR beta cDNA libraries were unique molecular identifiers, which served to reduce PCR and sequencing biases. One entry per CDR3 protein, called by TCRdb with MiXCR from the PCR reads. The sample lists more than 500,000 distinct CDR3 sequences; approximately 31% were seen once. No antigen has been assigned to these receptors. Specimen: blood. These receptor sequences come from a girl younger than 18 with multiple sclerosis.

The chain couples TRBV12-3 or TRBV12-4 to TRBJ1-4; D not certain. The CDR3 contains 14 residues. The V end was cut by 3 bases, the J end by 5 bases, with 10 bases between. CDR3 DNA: TGTGCCAGCAGTTTGATTACAGAGAATGAAAAACTGTTTTTT. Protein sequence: CASSLITENEKLFF.

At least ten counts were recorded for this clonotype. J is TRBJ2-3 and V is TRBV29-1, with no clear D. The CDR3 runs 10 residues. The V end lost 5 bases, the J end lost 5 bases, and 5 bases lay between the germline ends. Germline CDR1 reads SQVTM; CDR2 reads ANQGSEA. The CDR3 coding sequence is TGCAGCGTTTCCGGAGATACGCAGTATTTT. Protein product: CSVSGDTQYF.

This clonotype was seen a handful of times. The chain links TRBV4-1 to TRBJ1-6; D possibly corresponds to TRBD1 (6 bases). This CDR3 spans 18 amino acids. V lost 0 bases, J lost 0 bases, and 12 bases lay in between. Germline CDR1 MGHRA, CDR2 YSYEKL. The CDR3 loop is CASSQDRQGSSYNSPLHF. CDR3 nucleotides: TGCGCCAGCAGCCAAGATCGGCAGGGGAGCTCCTATAATTCACCCCTCCACTTT.

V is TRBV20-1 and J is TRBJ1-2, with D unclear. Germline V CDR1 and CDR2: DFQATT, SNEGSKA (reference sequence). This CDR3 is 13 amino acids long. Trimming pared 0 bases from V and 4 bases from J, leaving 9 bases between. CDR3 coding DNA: TGCAGTGCTAGAGATGCCAGGATCTATGGCTACACCTTC. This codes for CSARDARIYGYTF.

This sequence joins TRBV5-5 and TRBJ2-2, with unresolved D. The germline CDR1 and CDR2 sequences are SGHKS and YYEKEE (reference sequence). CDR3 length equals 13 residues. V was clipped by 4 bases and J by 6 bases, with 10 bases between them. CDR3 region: CASSPVAAGELFF. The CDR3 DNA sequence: TGTGCCAGCAGCCCGGTGGCGGCCGGGGAGCTGTTTTTT.

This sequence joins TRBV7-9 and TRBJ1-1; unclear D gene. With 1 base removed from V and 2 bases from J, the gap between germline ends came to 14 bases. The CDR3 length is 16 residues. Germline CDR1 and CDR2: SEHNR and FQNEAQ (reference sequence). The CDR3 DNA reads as TGTGCCAGCAGCTTAGTCGGGGTAGGGCCTAACACTGAAGCTTTCTTT. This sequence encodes CASSLVGVGPNTEAFF.

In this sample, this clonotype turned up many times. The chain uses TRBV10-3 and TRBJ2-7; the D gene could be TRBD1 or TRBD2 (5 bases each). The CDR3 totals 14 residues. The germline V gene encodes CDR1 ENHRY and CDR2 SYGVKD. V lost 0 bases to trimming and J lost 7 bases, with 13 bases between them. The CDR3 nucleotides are TGTGCCATCAGTGAGTCGGGCAGGGAGTTAGAGCAGTACTTC. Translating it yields CAISESGRELEQYF.

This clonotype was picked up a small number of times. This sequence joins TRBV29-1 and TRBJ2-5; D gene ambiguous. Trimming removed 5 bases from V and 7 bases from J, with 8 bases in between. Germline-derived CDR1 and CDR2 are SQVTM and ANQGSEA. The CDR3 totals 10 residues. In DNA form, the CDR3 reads TGCAGCGTTACCGGCGGGACCCAGTACTTC. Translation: CSVTGGTQYF.

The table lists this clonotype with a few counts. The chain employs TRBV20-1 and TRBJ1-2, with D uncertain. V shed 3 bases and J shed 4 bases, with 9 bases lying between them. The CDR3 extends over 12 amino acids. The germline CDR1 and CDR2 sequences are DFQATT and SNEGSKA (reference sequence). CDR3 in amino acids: CSASWRRYGYTF. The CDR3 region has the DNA TGCAGTGCTAGCTGGCGGCGCTATGGCTACACCTTC.

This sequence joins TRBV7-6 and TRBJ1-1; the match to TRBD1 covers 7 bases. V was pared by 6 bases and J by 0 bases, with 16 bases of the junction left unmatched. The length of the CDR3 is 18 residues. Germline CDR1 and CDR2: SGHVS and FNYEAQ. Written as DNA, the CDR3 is TGTGCCAGCAGTTCGATAAGACGGGGACAGATATTGAACACTGAAGCTTTCTTT. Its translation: CASSSIRRGQILNTEAFF.

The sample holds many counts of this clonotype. For the CDR3, the DNA is TGTGCCAGCAGTTATGGTCAGGGAGCGTACAATGAGCAGTTCTTC. Translated: CASSYGQGAYNEQFF. The chain has TRBV6-6 and TRBJ2-1; perhaps D is TRBD1 or TRBD2 (5 bases each). Germline CDR1 is MNHNY and CDR2 is SVGAGI (reference sequence). CDR3 length: 15 amino acids. V was cut by 3 bases and J by 4 bases, with 13 bases left in between.

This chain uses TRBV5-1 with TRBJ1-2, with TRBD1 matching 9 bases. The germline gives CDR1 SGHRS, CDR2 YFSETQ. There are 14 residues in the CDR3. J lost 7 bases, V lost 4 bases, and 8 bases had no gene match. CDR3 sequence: CASSIEDRGSGYTF. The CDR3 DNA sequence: TGCGCCAGCAGCATAGAGGACAGGGGAAGTGGCTACACCTTC.

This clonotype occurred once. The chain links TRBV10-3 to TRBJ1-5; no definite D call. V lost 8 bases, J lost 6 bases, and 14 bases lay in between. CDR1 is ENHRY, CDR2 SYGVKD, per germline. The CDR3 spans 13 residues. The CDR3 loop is CAIRGVLGQPQHF. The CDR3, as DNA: TGTGCCATCCGGGGTGTGTTAGGTCAGCCCCAGCATTTT.

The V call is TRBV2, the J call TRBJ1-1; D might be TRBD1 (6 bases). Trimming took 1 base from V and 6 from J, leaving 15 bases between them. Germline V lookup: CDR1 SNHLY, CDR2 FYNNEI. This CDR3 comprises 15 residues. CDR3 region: CASSEVSAGGSEAFF. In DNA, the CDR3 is TGTGCCAGCAGTGAAGTTTCGGCGGGGGGCTCTGAAGCTTTCTTT.

The CDR3 reads CASSALGGYTF. The CDR3 nucleotides are TGTGCCAGCAGCGCCTTGGGAGGCTACACCTTC. The chain recombines TRBV12-3 or TRBV12-4 with TRBJ1-2; D unresolved. Between the trimmed V and J ends, which lost 6 bases and 8 bases, there was a span of 10 bases. The CDR3 consists of 11 residues.

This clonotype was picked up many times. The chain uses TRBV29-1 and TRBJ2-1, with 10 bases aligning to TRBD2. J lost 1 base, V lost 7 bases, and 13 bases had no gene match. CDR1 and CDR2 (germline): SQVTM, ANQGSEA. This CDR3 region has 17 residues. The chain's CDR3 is CSAPVGSGGSSYNEQFF. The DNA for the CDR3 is TGCAGCGCCCCGGTGGGTAGCGGGGGGTCTTCCTACAATGAGCAGTTCTTC.

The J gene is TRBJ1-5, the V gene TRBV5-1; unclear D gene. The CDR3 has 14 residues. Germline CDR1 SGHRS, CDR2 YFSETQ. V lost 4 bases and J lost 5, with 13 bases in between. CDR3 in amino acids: CASSPLGVDQPQHF. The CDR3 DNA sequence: TGCGCCAGCAGCCCCCTTGGGGTTGATCAGCCCCAGCATTTT.

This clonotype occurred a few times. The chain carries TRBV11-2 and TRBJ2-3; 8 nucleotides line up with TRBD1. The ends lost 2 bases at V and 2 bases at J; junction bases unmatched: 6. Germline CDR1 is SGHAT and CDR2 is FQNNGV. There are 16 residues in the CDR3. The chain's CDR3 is CASSLHGTGDTDTQYF. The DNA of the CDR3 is TGTGCCAGCAGCTTACACGGGACAGGAGACACAGATACGCAGTATTTT. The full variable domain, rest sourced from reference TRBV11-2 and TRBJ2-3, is EAGVAQSPRYKIIEKRQSVAFWCNPISGHATLYWYQQILGQGPKLLIQFQNNGVVDDSQLPKDRFSAERLKGVDSTLKIQPAKLEDSAVYLCASSLHGTGDTDTQYFGPGTRLTVL.

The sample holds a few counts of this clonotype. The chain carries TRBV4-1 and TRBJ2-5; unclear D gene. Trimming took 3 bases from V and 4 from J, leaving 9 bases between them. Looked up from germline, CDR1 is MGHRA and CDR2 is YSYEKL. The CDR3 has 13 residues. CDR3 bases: TGCGCCAGCAGCCAGGGAATGGGAGAGACCCAGTACTTC. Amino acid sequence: CASSQGMGETQYF.

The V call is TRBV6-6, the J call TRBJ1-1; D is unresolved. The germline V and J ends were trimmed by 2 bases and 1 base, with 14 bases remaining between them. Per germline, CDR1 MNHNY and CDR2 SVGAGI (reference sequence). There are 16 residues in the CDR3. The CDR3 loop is CASSYLPTLANTEAFF. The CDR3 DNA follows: TGTGCCAGCAGTTACCTACCCACCTTAGCGAACACTGAAGCTTTCTTT.

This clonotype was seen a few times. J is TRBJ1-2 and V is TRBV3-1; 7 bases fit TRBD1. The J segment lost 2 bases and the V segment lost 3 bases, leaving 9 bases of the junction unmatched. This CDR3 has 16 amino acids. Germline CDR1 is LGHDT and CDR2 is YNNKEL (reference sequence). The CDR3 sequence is CASSHYPGQSNYGYTF. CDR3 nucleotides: TGTGCCAGCAGCCACTACCCGGGACAGTCGAACTATGGCTACACCTTC.

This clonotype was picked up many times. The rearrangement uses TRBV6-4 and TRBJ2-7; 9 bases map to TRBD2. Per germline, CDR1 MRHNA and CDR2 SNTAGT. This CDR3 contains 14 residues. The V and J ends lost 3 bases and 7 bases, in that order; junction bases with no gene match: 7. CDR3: CASSELAGIGEQYF. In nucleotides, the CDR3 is TGTGCCAGCAGTGAGCTAGCGGGGATAGGTGAGCAGTACTTC.

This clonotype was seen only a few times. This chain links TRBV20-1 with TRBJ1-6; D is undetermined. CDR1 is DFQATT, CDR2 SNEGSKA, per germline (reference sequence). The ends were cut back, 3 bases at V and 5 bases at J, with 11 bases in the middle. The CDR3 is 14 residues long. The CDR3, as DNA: TGCAGTGCTAGGGTGGAAACTGATAATTCACCCCTCCACTTT. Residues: CSARVETDNSPLHF.

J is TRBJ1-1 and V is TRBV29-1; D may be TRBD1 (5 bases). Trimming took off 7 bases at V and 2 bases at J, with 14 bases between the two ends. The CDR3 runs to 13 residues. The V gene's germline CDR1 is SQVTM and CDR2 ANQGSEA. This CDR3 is CSALRATNTEAFF. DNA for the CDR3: TGCAGCGCCCTCAGGGCCACAAACACTGAAGCTTTCTTT.

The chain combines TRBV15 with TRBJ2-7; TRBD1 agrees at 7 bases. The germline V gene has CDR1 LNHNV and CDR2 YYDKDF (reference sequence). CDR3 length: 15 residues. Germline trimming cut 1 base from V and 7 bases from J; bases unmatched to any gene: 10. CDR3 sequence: CATSRARQGPQEQYF. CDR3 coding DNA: TGTGCCACCAGCAGAGCCCGACAGGGTCCCCAGGAGCAGTACTTC.